A selection of T cell receptor beta chains follows, all from one sample in a study of blood T cells in healthy people across ages. Via MiXCR, TCRdb re-called the 5' RACE reads, giving one row per CDR3 protein. The sample has roughly 1,700,000 distinct CDR3 sequences, 28% seen once. Sample: blood. These receptors were collected from a woman aged 30 to 39 in good health. Both conserved end residues are part of each CDR3. D genes are given only for firm matches. Size is stated for part of the rows, as once, few or many counts, or as a class when the clone is expanded.

CDR3 length,J gene,V gene,D gene,clone size,CDR3 DNA,CDR3 protein
12,TRBJ1-2,TRBV28,.,.,TGTGCCACCACCGGGACTGACTATGGCTACACCTTC,CATTGTDYGYTF
16,TRBJ1-1,TRBV6-6,TRBD1,.,TGTGCCAGCAGTCACTCCTTGGACAGGGGGGGTACTGAAGCTTTCTTT,CASSHSLDRGGTEAFF
11,TRBJ2-4,TRBV28,.,.,TGTGCCAGCAGTTTACCCATAGCGAGGTACTTC,CASSLPIARYF
15,TRBJ1-6,TRBV14,.,few,TGTGCCAGCAGCCCGAACAGGGTCGGGGATTCACCCCTCCACTTT,CASSPNRVGDSPLHF
15,TRBJ2-5,TRBV12-3/TRBV12-4,.,few,TGTGCCAGCAGTTTTGGAAGGGACAACAAAGAGACCCAGTACTTC,CASSFGRDNKETQYF
12,TRBJ2-1,TRBV29-1,TRBD2,.,TGCAGCGGTGTAGCGGGAGGGCCTGAGCAGTTCTTC,CSGVAGGPEQFF
16,TRBJ2-6,TRBV5-1,TRBD1,few,TGCGCCAGCGGGGTCCAGGGGGCGGACGGGGCCAACGTCCTGACTTTC,CASGVQGADGANVLTF
15,TRBJ2-2,TRBV3-1,TRBD1,.,TGTGCCAGCAGCTCACAGGGGGGCCAAACCGGGGAGCTGTTTTTT,CASSSQGGQTGELFF
15,TRBJ2-4,TRBV5-1,.,few,TGCGCCAGCAGCTTTCAGGCAGGAGAAGGAAACATTCAGTACTTC,CASSFQAGEGNIQYF
15,TRBJ2-1,TRBV24-1,TRBD2,once,TGTGCCACCAGTGATTTGCCTAGCGGGGTCAATGAGCGGTTCTTC,CATSDLPSGVNERFF
17,TRBJ2-3,TRBV20-1,.,.,TGCAGTGCTACGATTCCTGAGGCAGGCCTTAGCACAGATACGCAGTATTTT,CSATIPEAGLSTDTQYF
18,TRBJ2-3,TRBV3-1,.,once,TGTGCCAGCAGCCAAGAAGGATACGGAGTAACTAGCACAGATACGCAGTATTTT,CASSQEGYGVTSTDTQYF
14,TRBJ1-1,TRBV5-1,.,.,TGCGCCAGCAGCAGGGACTTGACGAACACTGAAGCTTTCTTT,CASSRDLTNTEAFF
15,TRBJ2-5,TRBV7-2,TRBD2,many,TGTGCCAGCAGGGGGACTAGCGGGAGCGGGGAGACCCAGTACTTC,CASRGTSGSGETQYF
14,TRBJ2-3,TRBV9,.,.,TGTGCCAGCAACAGACGGGACTTTTCAGATACGCAGTATTTT,CASNRRDFSDTQYF
15,TRBJ1-1,TRBV3-1,.,few,TGTGCCAGCAGCCAGGTGGAGAGGAGCTACAATGAAGCTTTCTTT,CASSQVERSYNEAFF
16,TRBJ1-2,TRBV5-1,.,.,TGCGCCAGCAGCTTACCCAGTCCCGGGACGGCGGAGGGCTACACCTTC,CASSLPSPGTAEGYTF
13,TRBJ2-7,TRBV7-2,.,few,TGTGCCAGCAGCCGCAATAGGGAGGACGAGCAGTACTTC,CASSRNREDEQYF
16,TRBJ2-7,TRBV12-3/TRBV12-4,.,.,TGTGCCAGCAGTTTCAGGGTAGCCCCAGTTGGTAACGAGCAGTACTTC,CASSFRVAPVGNEQYF
13,TRBJ2-7,TRBV28,.,.,TGTGCCATAAGACAGGCCCCAACCAATGAGCAGTACTTC,CAIRQAPTNEQYF
13,TRBJ2-1,TRBV24-1,TRBD1,few,TGTGCCACCAGTACGGCAGGGGGCCATGAGCAGTTCTTC,CATSTAGGHEQFF
19,TRBJ2-2,TRBV6-2/TRBV6-3,TRBD2,.,TGTGCCAGCAGCGCCCCCGGGACTAGCGGGGGGGCTGGCACCGGGGAGCTGTTTTTT,CASSAPGTSGGAGTGELFF
13,TRBJ2-1,TRBV7-9,TRBD2,.,TGTGCCGGGGCTAGCGGGAGGGGCAATGAGCAGTTCTTC,CAGASGRGNEQFF
13,TRBJ1-1,TRBV3-1,TRBD1,few,TGTACCAGCAGCCGCCGACAGGGCACTGAAGCTTTCTTT,CTSSRRQGTEAFF
15,TRBJ1-5,TRBV5-1,.,.,TGCGCCAGCTCACCCGGACCGCTGGGGGATCAGCCCCAGCATTTT,CASSPGPLGDQPQHF
13,TRBJ2-5,TRBV2,.,few,TGTGCCAGCGGGAAGGGACAACCGGAGACCCAGTACTTC,CASGKGQPETQYF